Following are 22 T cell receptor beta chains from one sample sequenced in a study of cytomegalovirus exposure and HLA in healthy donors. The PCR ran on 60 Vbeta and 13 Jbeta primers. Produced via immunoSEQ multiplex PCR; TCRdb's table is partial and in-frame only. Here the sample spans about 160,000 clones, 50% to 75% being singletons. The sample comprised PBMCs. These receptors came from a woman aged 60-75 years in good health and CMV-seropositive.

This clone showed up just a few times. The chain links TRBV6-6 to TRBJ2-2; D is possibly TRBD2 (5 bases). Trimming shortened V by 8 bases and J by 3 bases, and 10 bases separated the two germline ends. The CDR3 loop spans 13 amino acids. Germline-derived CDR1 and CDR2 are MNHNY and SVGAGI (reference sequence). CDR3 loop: CASGGADTGELFF. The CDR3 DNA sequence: TGTGCCAGCGGAGGCGCGGACACCGGGGAGCTGTTTTTT.

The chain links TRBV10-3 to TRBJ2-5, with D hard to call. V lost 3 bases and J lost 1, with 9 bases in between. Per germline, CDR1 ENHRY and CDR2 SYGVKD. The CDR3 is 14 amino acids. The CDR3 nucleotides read TGTGCCATCAGTGACAAGAGGCCCCAAGAGACCCAGTACTTC. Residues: CAISDKRPQETQYF.

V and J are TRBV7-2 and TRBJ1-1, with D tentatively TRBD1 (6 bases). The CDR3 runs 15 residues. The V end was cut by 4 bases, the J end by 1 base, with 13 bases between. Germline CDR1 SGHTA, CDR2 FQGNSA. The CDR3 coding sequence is TGTGCCAGCAGCTCCGGACAGCCACAGAACACTGAAGCTTTCTTT. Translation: CASSSGQPQNTEAFF.

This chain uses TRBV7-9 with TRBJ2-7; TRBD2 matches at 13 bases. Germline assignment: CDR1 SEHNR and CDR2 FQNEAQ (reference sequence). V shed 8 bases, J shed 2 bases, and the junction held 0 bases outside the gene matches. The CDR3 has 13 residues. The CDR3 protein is CASGLAGAYEQYF. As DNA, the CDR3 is TGTGCCAGCGGACTAGCGGGAGCCTACGAGCAGTACTTC.

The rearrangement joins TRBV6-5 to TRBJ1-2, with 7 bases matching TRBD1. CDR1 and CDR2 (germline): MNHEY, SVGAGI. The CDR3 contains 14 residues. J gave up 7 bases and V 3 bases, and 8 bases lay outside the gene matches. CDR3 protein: CASSYDRDQGGYTF. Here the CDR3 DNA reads TGTGCCAGCAGTTATGACAGGGACCAAGGTGGCTACACCTTC.

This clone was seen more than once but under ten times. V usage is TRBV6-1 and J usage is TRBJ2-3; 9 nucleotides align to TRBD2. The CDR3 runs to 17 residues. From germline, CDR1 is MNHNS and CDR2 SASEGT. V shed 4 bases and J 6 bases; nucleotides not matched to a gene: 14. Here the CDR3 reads CASSGGGIAGVRDTQYF. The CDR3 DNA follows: TGTGCCAGCAGTGGGGGTGGGATAGCGGGAGTCAGGGATACGCAGTATTTT.

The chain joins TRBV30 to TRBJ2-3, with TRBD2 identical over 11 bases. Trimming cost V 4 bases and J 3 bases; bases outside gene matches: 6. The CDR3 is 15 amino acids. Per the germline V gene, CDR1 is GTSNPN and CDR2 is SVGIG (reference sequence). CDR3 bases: TGTGCCTGGACCCTAGCGGGAGGTTGGACAGATACGCAGTATTTT. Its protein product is CAWTLAGGWTDTQYF.

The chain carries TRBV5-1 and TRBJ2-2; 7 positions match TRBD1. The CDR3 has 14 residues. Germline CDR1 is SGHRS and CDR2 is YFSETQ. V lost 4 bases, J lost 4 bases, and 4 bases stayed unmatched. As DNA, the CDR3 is TGCGCCAGCAGCCCGGGACAGTCCACCGGGGAGCTGTTTTTT. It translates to CASSPGQSTGELFF.

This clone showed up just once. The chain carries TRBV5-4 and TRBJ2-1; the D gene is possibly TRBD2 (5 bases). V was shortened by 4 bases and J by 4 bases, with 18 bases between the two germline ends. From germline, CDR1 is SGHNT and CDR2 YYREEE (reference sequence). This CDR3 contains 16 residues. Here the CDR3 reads CASSPGGQAGYNEQFF. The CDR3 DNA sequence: TGTGCCAGCAGCCCGGGTGGCCAGGCGGGTTACAATGAGCAGTTCTTC.

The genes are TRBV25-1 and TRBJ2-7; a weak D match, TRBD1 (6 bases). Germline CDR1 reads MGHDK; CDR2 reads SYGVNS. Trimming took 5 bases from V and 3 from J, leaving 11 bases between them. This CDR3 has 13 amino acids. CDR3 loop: CASSPRTDYEQYF. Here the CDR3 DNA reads TGTGCCAGCAGTCCCCGGACAGACTACGAGCAGTACTTC.

CDR3 bases: TGTGCCAGCACCGGGGGGCGGGAGGGATACAATGAGCAGTTCTTC. Amino acid sequence: CASTGGREGYNEQFF. The chain is built from TRBV9 and TRBJ2-1; 9 bases are a match to TRBD2. CDR1 is SGDLS, CDR2 YYNGEE, per germline. Unmatched junction bases numbered 8, after V lost 6 bases and J lost 4 bases. This CDR3 is built from 15 residues.

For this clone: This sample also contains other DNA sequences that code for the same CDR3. The CDR3 sequence is CASSSRGPDTQYF. CDR3 coding DNA: TGTGCCAGCAGCTCGAGGGGGCCCGATACGCAGTATTTT. The V gene is TRBV7-9, the J gene TRBJ2-3; 7 bases agree with TRBD1. Germline V lookup: CDR1 SEHNR, CDR2 FQNEAQ (reference sequence). V shed 4 bases and J 6 bases; nucleotides not matched to a gene: 4. This CDR3 comprises 13 residues.

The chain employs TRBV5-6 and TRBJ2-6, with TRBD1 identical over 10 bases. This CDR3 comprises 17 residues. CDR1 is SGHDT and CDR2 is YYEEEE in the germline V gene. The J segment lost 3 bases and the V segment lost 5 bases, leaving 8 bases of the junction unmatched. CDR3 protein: CASRPGQGMIGANVLTF. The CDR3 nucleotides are TGTGCCAGCAGGCCGGGACAGGGGATGATTGGGGCCAACGTCCTGACTTTC.

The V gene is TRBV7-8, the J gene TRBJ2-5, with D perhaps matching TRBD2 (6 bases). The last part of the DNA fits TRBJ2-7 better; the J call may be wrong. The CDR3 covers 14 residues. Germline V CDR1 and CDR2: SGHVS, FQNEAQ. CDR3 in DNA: TGTGCCAGCAGCTTATACGGGAGCTCCTACGAGCAGTACTTC. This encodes CASSLYGSSYEQYF.

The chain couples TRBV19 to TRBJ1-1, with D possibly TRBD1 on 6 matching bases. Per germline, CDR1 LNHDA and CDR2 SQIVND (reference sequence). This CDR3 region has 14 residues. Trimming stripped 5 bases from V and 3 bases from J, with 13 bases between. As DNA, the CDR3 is TGTGCCAGTAGTCCCCGCGGGGGGCACACTGAAGCTTTCTTT. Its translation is CASSPRGGHTEAFF.

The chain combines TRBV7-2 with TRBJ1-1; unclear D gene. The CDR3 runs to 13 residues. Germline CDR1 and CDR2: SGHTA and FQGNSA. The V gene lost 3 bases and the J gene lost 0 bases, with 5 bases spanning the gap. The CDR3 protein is CASSFTVNTEAFF. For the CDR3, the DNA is TGTGCCAGCAGCTTTACAGTGAACACTGAAGCTTTCTTT.

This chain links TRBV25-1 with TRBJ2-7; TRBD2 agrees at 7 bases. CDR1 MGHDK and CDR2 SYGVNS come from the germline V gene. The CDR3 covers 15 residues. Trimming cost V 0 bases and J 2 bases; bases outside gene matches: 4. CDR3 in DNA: TGTGCCAGCAGTGAATATAGAGGGAGGGCCTACGAGCAGTACTTC. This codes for CASSEYRGRAYEQYF.

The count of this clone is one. The CDR3 bases are TGTGCCAGCAGTTCACTAGCGGGAGGGCGGAATGAGCAGTTCTTC. It translates to CASSSLAGGRNEQFF. J is TRBJ2-1 and V is TRBV2, with TRBD2 identical over 13 bases. Trimming at V came to 5 bases and at J to 7 bases, leaving 5 bases not matched to a gene. Germline loops: CDR1 SNHLY, CDR2 FYNNEI. This CDR3 is built from 15 residues. The full variable domain, its missing parts supplied by reference TRBV2 and TRBJ2-1, is EPEVTQTPSHQVTQMGQEVILRCVPISNHLYFYWYRQILGQKVEFLVSFYNNEISEKSEIFDDQFSVERPDGSNFTLKIRSTKLEDSAMYFCASSSLAGGRNEQFFGPGTRLTVL.

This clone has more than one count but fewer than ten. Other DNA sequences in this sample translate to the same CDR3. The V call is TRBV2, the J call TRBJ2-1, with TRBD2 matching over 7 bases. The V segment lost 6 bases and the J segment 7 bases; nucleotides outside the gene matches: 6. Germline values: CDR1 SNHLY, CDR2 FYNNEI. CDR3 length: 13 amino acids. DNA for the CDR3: TGTGCCAGCAGCAAACCGGGGGGAAATGAGCAGTTCTTC. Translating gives CASSKPGGNEQFF.

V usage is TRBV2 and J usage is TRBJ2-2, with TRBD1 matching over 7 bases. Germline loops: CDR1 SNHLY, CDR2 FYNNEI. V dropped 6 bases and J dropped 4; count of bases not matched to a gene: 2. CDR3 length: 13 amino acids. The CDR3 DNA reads TGTGCCAGCAGGACAGGGCCCACCGGGGAGCTGTTTTTT. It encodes CASRTGPTGELFF. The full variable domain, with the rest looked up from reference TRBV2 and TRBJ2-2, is EPEVTQTPSHQVTQMGQEVILRCVPISNHLYFYWYRQILGQKVEFLVSFYNNEISEKSEIFDDQFSVERPDGSNFTLKIRSTKLEDSAMYFCASRTGPTGELFFGEGSRLTVL.

The CDR3 loop is CASSQARRLTDTQYF. The CDR3 nucleotides read TGTGCCAGCAGCCAAGCTCGGCGGCTCACAGATACGCAGTATTTT. V usage is TRBV14 and J usage is TRBJ2-3; D remains unclear. Germline-derived CDR1 and CDR2 are SGHDN and FVKESK. Between the trimmed V and J ends, which lost 1 base and 2 bases, there was a span of 10 bases. The CDR3 runs 15 residues. Supplemented by reference TRBV14 and TRBJ2-3, the full variable domain reads EAGVTQFPSHSVIEKGQTVTLRCDPISGHDNLYWYRRVMGKEIKFLLHFVKESKQDESGMPNNRFLAERTGGTYSTLKVQPAELEDSGVYFCASSQARRLTDTQYFGPGTRLTVL.

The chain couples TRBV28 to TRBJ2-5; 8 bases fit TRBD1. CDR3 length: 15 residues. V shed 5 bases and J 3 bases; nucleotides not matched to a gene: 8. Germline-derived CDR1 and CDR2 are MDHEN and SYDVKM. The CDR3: CASSGLKTGEETQYF. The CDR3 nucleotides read TGTGCCAGCAGTGGGCTTAAGACAGGGGAAGAGACCCAGTACTTC.